This entry lists 30 T cell receptor beta chains sequenced from one sample in a study of OX40 agonist ivuxolimab in advanced cancers. Using immunoSEQ multiplex PCR, the repertoire was profiled, and TCRdb retains in-frame clones only, with some absent. Among around 20,000 clones listed, roughly 80% were seen once. This specimen was CD4+ or CD8+ T cells sorted from blood, taken in a trial of the OX40 agonist ivuxolimab. These receptors all stem from an adult with an advanced solid tumor such as melanoma, head and neck, liver or kidney cancer.

By share, this clone ranks as medium-sized. J is TRBJ2-5 and V is TRBV14; D is unresolved. The CDR3 spans 13 residues. CDR1 and CDR2 (germline): SGHDN, FVKESK. V gave up 4 bases and J gave up 2 bases, with 8 bases separating them. The CDR3 region is CASSPTVQETQYF. CDR3 bases: TGTGCCAGCAGCCCAACAGTGCAAGAGACCCAGTACTTC.

A word on this clone: One end of the junction varies from germline; a read error may be responsible. CDR3 DNA sequence: TGCGCCAGCAGTGAGGGGGGGACCCCCTACCAGCAGTACTTC. Protein product: CASSEGGTPYQQYF. The chain has TRBV10-2 and TRBJ2-7, with a possible D match to TRBD2 (6 bases). The CDR3 has 14 amino acids. The V gene's germline CDR1 is WSHSY and CDR2 SAAADI.

This chain uses TRBV7-3 with TRBJ2-1; TRBD2 aligns across 10 bases. With V trimmed by 2 bases and J by 7 bases, 8 bases remained unmatched. Germline assignment: CDR1 SGHTA and CDR2 FQGTGA. The CDR3 length is 16 residues. The CDR3 region is CASSLFSGGARNEQFF. The CDR3 nucleotides are TGTGCCAGCAGCTTATTCAGCGGGGGGGCCAGGAATGAGCAGTTCTTC. Full variable domain (remainder filled in from reference TRBV7-3 and TRBJ2-1): GAGVSQTPSNKVTEKGKYVELRCDPISGHTALYWYRQSLGQGPEFLIYFQGTGAADDSGLPNDRFFAVRPEGSVSTLKIQRTERGDSAVYLCASSLFSGGARNEQFFGPGTRLTVL.

As DNA, the CDR3 is TGTGCCAGCAGCCCGACAGGGATCTATGGCTACACCTTC. Its protein product is CASSPTGIYGYTF. V is TRBV13 and J is TRBJ1-2; 7 nucleotides agree with TRBD1. V shed 5 bases and J 4 bases; nucleotides not matched to a gene: 4. Looked up from germline, CDR1 is PRHDT and CDR2 is FYEKMQ (reference sequence). This CDR3 contains 13 residues.

The V call is TRBV9, the J call TRBJ1-1; TRBD1 aligns across 7 bases. Trimming cost V 0 bases and J 0 bases; bases outside gene matches: 14. The germline V gene encodes CDR1 SGDLS and CDR2 YYNGEE. The CDR3 loop spans 19 amino acids. The CDR3 sequence: CASSVDPTRDSGVNTEAFF. The CDR3 bases are TGTGCCAGCAGCGTAGACCCCACTCGGGACAGCGGGGTGAACACTGAAGCTTTCTTT.

This sequence joins TRBV19 and TRBJ1-1; no reliable D call. The V end lost 7 bases, the J end lost 4 bases, and 13 bases lay between the germline ends. CDR1 LNHDA and CDR2 SQIVND come from the germline V gene (reference sequence). The CDR3 is made up of 13 amino acids. CDR3 sequence (DNA): TGTGCCAGTACCTACGGGGTTTTCACTGAAGCTTTCTTT. This codes for CASTYGVFTEAFF. The entire variable domain, with the rest obtained from reference TRBV19 and TRBJ1-1, is as follows: DGGITQSPKYLFRKEGQNVTLSCEQNLNHDAMYWYRQDPGQGLRLIYYSQIVNDFQKGDIAEGYSVSREKKESFPLTVTSAQKNPTAFYLCASTYGVFTEAFFGQGTRLTVV.

The chain joins TRBV29-1 to TRBJ1-2; D may be TRBD1 (5 bases). Germline CDR1 is SQVTM and CDR2 is ANQGSEA. Trimming stripped 6 bases from V and 11 bases from J, with 19 bases between. This CDR3 region has 12 residues. The CDR3 loop is CSVVGTEQGYTF. The CDR3 region has the DNA TGCAGCGTCGTTGGGACCGAACAAGGATACACCTTC.

This clone appeared a single time. The chain couples TRBV6-1 to TRBJ2-3; 9 nucleotides line up with TRBD1. CDR1 and CDR2 (germline): MNHNS, SASEGT. This CDR3 has 16 residues. V shed 4 bases and J 3 bases; nucleotides not matched to a gene: 8. CDR3 amino acids: CASSVHRDRVTDTQYF. CDR3 bases: TGTGCCAGCAGTGTTCACCGGGACAGGGTTACAGATACGCAGTATTTT.

This clone is a singleton in its sample. The V and J genes are TRBV2 and TRBJ2-1, with D maybe TRBD2 (6 bases). The V and J ends lost 2 bases and 0 bases respectively, with 14 bases between them. Per the germline V gene, CDR1 is SNHLY and CDR2 is FYNNEI. This CDR3 is built from 17 residues. CDR3 DNA: TGTGCCAGCAGTGAATGGGGCGGGGTGAGCTCCTACAATGAGCAGTTCTTC. Its protein is CASSEWGGVSSYNEQFF.

The chain couples TRBV9 to TRBJ2-3; unclear D gene. CDR3 length: 13 residues. From germline, CDR1 is SGDLS and CDR2 YYNGEE. Trimming cost V 0 bases and J 4 bases, with 6 bases left between them. The CDR3 DNA follows: TGTGCCAGCAGCGTAGAAGACCCAGATACGCAGTATTTT. Translated, it gives CASSVEDPDTQYF.

This CDR3 reads CASSYGQERTDTQYF. In DNA, the CDR3 is TGCGCCAGCAGCTACGGACAGGAGCGCACAGATACGCAGTATTTT. V usage is TRBV4-3 and J usage is TRBJ2-3; TRBD1 matches 7 bases. V dropped 5 bases and J dropped 1; count of bases not matched to a gene: 6. CDR3 length: 15 residues. Germline-derived CDR1 and CDR2 are LGHNA and YSLEER.

The J gene is TRBJ2-7, the V gene TRBV7-6; 8 nucleotides align to TRBD1. V lost 9 bases, J lost 5 bases, and 15 bases stayed unmatched. CDR3 length: 15 residues. Per the germline V gene, CDR1 is SGHVS and CDR2 is FNYEAQ. CDR3 sequence reads: CASQGAGTGLNEQYF. For the CDR3, the DNA is TGTGCCAGTCAGGGGGCCGGAACAGGGTTGAACGAGCAGTACTTC.

The chain employs TRBV19 and TRBJ2-1, with no clear D. Germline V gives CDR1 LNHDA, CDR2 SQIVND (reference sequence). V was clipped by 0 bases and J by 7 bases, with 10 bases between them. CDR3 length equals 14 residues. The CDR3 reads CASSIDLGANEQFF. CDR3 DNA: TGTGCCAGTAGTATAGATCTAGGAGCGAATGAGCAGTTCTTC. The full variable domain, its missing parts supplied by reference TRBV19 and TRBJ2-1, is DGGITQSPKYLFRKEGQNVTLSCEQNLNHDAMYWYRQDPGQGLRLIYYSQIVNDFQKGDIAEGYSVSREKKESFPLTVTSAQKNPTAFYLCASSIDLGANEQFFGPGTRLTVL.

This clone was counted between two and nine times. The chain joins TRBV7-9 to TRBJ2-2; a weak D match, TRBD1 (5 bases). Deletions cut 8 bases from V and 6 bases from J, with 16 bases between. Germline CDR1 and CDR2: SEHNR and FQNEAQ (reference sequence). The CDR3 runs 14 residues. CDR3 loop: CASSPVVGAGELFF. As DNA, the CDR3 is TGTGCCAGCTCCCCTGTCGTAGGGGCCGGGGAGCTGTTTTTT.

The rearrangement joins TRBV19 to TRBJ2-7, with 7 bases identical to TRBD1. The germline V gene has CDR1 LNHDA and CDR2 SQIVND (reference sequence). This CDR3 region has 14 residues. The J segment lost 5 bases and the V segment lost 5 bases, leaving 9 bases of the junction unmatched. CDR3 nucleotide sequence: TGTGCCAGTAGTGGGTGGGACAGTCGTCACGAGCAGTACTTC. As protein: CASSGWDSRHEQYF. The entire variable domain, with the rest obtained from reference TRBV19 and TRBJ2-7, is as follows: DGGITQSPKYLFRKEGQNVTLSCEQNLNHDAMYWYRQDPGQGLRLIYYSQIVNDFQKGDIAEGYSVSREKKESFPLTVTSAQKNPTAFYLCASSGWDSRHEQYFGPGTRLTVT.

The chain has TRBV27 and TRBJ1-6, with D unclear. CDR1 is MNHEY, CDR2 SMNVEV, per germline (reference sequence). The CDR3 contains 13 residues. Trimming pared 4 bases from V and 6 bases from J, leaving 7 bases between. CDR3 sequence (DNA): TGTGCCAGCAGTTCTTTCGCTAATTCACCCCTCCACTTT. The encoded protein is CASSSFANSPLHF.

The V and J genes are TRBV28 and TRBJ2-3; 9 nucleotides agree with TRBD2. Germline values: CDR1 MDHEN, CDR2 SYDVKM. The CDR3 consists of 17 residues. The ends lost 2 bases at V and 2 bases at J; junction bases unmatched: 8. The chain's CDR3 is CASSLALAGADTDTQYF. The CDR3 coding sequence is TGTGCCAGCAGTTTAGCCTTAGCGGGGGCCGACACAGATACGCAGTATTTT.

This clone turned up a few times. The V and J genes are TRBV2 and TRBJ2-3; D ambiguous. Trimming took off 0 bases at V and 8 bases at J, with 9 bases between the two ends. The germline CDR1 and CDR2 sequences are SNHLY and FYNNEI. CDR3 length: 13 residues. The CDR3 here is CASSEAPSLTQYF. CDR3 DNA sequence: TGTGCCAGCAGTGAAGCCCCGAGCCTTACGCAGTATTTT.

This clone has at least ten counts. The V call is TRBV30, the J call TRBJ1-1; D is possibly TRBD1 (5 bases). Germline CDR1 is GTSNPN and CDR2 is SVGIG (reference sequence). This CDR3 spans 13 amino acids. Trimming took off 1 base at V and 0 bases at J, with 6 bases between the two ends. CDR3 coding DNA: TGTGCCTGGAGTGAGGGGCTGAACACTGAAGCTTTCTTT. Protein product: CAWSEGLNTEAFF.

This chain links TRBV20-1 with TRBJ2-3; D ambiguous. The CDR3 length is 11 residues. Per germline, CDR1 DFQATT and CDR2 SNEGSKA (reference sequence). Trimming took 4 bases from V and 5 from J, leaving 7 bases between them. The CDR3 protein is CSAKALDTQYF. CDR3 in DNA: TGCAGTGCTAAAGCTTTAGATACGCAGTATTTT.

CDR3 sequence: CASSLFPASNYEQYF. The CDR3 DNA is TGTGCCAGCAGCTTGTTCCCAGCGTCAAACTACGAGCAGTACTTC. V gene TRBV5-4 combines with J gene TRBJ2-7; no clear D. Trimming took 1 base from V and 3 from J, leaving 14 bases between them. The CDR3 sequence is 15 residues long. Germline CDR1 is SGHNT and CDR2 is YYREEE (reference sequence).

This clone has a single count. The V gene is TRBV7-3, the J gene TRBJ2-3, with TRBD2 matching over 10 bases. Losses at the gene ends were 5 bases for V and 2 bases for J; bases not matched to a gene: 16. Looked up from germline, CDR1 is SGHTA and CDR2 is FQGTGA. This CDR3 contains 19 residues. The CDR3 spells CASSPSGHLLAGDTDTQYF. Written as DNA, the CDR3 is TGTGCCAGCAGCCCCTCCGGTCATTTGCTAGCGGGGGACACAGATACGCAGTATTTT.

Judged by abundance, this clone is medium-sized. This chain connects TRBV5-4 to TRBJ2-7; tentatively, D is TRBD1 (7 bases). Between the trimmed V and J ends, which lost 0 bases and 3 bases, there was a span of 16 bases. The germline V gene encodes CDR1 SGHNT and CDR2 YYREEE (reference sequence). The CDR3 has 16 amino acids. CDR3: CASSLGRQGGIYEQYF. CDR3 bases: TGTGCCAGCAGCTTGGGACGGCAGGGGGGTATCTACGAGCAGTACTTC. The variable domain in full, completed from reference TRBV5-4 and TRBJ2-7, reads ETGVTQSPTHLIKTRGQQVTLRCSSQSGHNTVSWYQQALGQGPQFIFQYYREEENGRGNFPPRFSGLQFPNYSSELNVNALELDDSALYLCASSLGRQGGIYEQYFGPGTRLTVT.

J is TRBJ1-1 and V is TRBV5-1; D is undetermined. The germline V gene has CDR1 SGHRS and CDR2 YFSETQ. This CDR3 spans 15 amino acids. Trimming removed 0 bases at V and 0 bases at J, with 9 bases between. The CDR3 region has the DNA TGCGCCAGCAGCTTGGTAACTGGGATGAACACTGAAGCTTTCTTT. This translates into CASSLVTGMNTEAFF.

The V call is TRBV9, the J call TRBJ2-7; possible D gene TRBD1, 6 bases. V lost 1 base and J lost 5, with 16 bases in between. The CDR3 covers 15 residues. Germline CDR1 reads SGDLS; CDR2 reads YYNGEE. Here the CDR3 reads CASSVLQGPADEQYF. CDR3 coding DNA: TGTGCCAGCAGCGTATTACAGGGACCTGCCGACGAGCAGTACTTC.

The CDR3 loop reads CASSFRSGGQETQYF. DNA for the CDR3: TGCGCCAGCAGCTTTAGGTCGGGGGGACAAGAGACCCAGTACTTC. The chain employs TRBV5-1 and TRBJ2-5, with 7 bases that match TRBD2. CDR1 is SGHRS, CDR2 YFSETQ, per germline. The V and J ends lost 2 bases and 2 bases, in that order; junction bases with no gene match: 6. The CDR3 covers 15 residues.

This clone was seen just once. Because the CDR3's place on the DNA is in doubt, the DNA is left out and the CDR3 is given as listed by TCRdb. The chain has TRBV1 and TRBJ1-2. TRBV1 is shown as a pseudogene. 16 amino acids form the CDR3, both terminal residues included. The CDR3 is CTSRYSCLCENLWLTF.

This chain joins TRBV11-2 and TRBJ2-5, with D hard to call. Trimming removed 5 bases from V and 2 bases from J, with 6 bases in between. Germline V CDR1 and CDR2: SGHAT, FQNNGV. The length of the CDR3 is 12 residues. The CDR3, as DNA: TGTGCCAGCAGCAAGGGTCAAGAGACCCAGTACTTC. Translated, it gives CASSKGQETQYF.

The chain joins TRBV28 to TRBJ2-1; 7 nucleotides line up with TRBD2. The length of the CDR3 is 12 residues. Per the germline V gene, CDR1 is MDHEN and CDR2 is SYDVKM. V was clipped by 6 bases and J by 8 bases; unmatched bases: 4. The CDR3 coding sequence is TGTGCCAGCAGCCTCCGGGGGGATGAGCAGTTCTTC. This codes for CASSLRGDEQFF.

The rearrangement joins TRBV28 to TRBJ1-5; D is possibly TRBD1 (5 bases). The CDR3 sequence is 15 residues long. Trimming left V 5 bases short and J 3 bases short, with 14 bases between. CDR1 and CDR2 from the germline V gene are MDHEN and SYDVKM. CDR3 sequence reads: CASSDLVRDNQPQHF. The CDR3 region has the DNA TGTGCCAGCAGTGATTTAGTCAGGGACAATCAGCCCCAGCATTTT.